This TCR beta chain was sequenced in a study of shared clonotypes between healthy human individuals. The study's findings and limits: Between several donors, naive CD4 clonotypes were shared at a level of roughly 5.5%.

Healthy and HIV-negative, the adult donors had no recent acute infections or vaccinations. Germline V gene data show CDR1 as MDHEN and CDR2 as SYDVKM. V was pared by 5 bases and J by 3 bases, with 7 bases of the junction left unmatched. The CDR3 has 16 residues. Details on this clone: Its cognate antigen is unknown.

Sequencing used immunoSEQ multiplex PCR; TCRdb keeps in-frame clones, though not all of them. Altogether 2 million to 2.5 million clones are present, almost 96% being singletons, with the ten largest covering around 0.13%. The genes are TRBV28 and TRBJ2-7, with TRBD2 matching 13 bases. Sequenced input: naive CD4+ T cells sorted from blood. As to subset: CD45RA+ positively selected. The origin of this receptor is a young man in good health. The CDR3 DNA reads as TGTGCCAGCAGTCCCCCCACTAGCGGGGGGGTCTACGAGCAGTACTTC. Its protein is CASSPPTSGGVYEQYF.